This TCR beta chain was documented in a study of blood T cell repertoires in COVID-19 (TCRdb year 2020). Broadly, across the study: Collaborator samples came from the United States, Italy and Spain and covered acute and convalescent phases of COVID-19. A freely available public database, intended as a resource for researchers studying the immune response to SARS-CoV-2, is where the repertoires were released. The prospective study material was composed of cDNA or gDNA derived from T cells, B-cell-depleted T cells, or PBMCs. Deeply sampled blood TCRbeta repertoires from subjects exposed to, actively infected with, or recovered from COVID-19 were included in the dataset. A de-identified subject ID, COVID-19 status, age in years and sex were almost always included in the sample metadata. HLA class I and class II types, where available, came from metadata supplied by the sample provider rather than from assay-based typing. The samples were drawn from the first 160 participants of the ongoing ImmuneRACE study and from under 1,500 subjects provided by 6 global collaborators.

The collaborating institutions used their own protocols to collect whole blood in K2EDTA tubes. For TCRbeta analysis, collaborators shipped samples in one of three forms: frozen whole blood, isolated PBMCs, or DNA extracted from either of those sample types. The CDR3 measures 16 amino acids from cysteine to phenylalanine. Kept here is only the CDR3 DNA, which spans 48 bases and is read in frame from base 1. Clipping removes 3 bases from V and 8 bases from J, with 11 as the unmatched junction base count. CDR1 SEHNR and CDR2 FQNEAQ were looked up in the germline V gene (reference sequence). The immunoSEQ Assay, a bias-controlled multiplex PCR, was used to amplify TCRbeta CDR3 regions from genomic DNA. As for how the authors treated the data: The number of nucleated cells in each sample was estimated from the amplification of reference gene primers within the assay. To quantify the absolute abundance of each unique TCRbeta CDR3 rearrangement, sequence reads were collapsed and filtered. For each sample, productive Simpson clonality was calculated by taking the square root of Simpson's diversity index across productive rearrangements. Entries here come from immuneACCESS through TCRdb and include only in-frame sequences with V and J called. Some clones fail to appear in such tables; in the studies checked, an unresolved V gene covers under half of the shortfall, and the cause of the remainder is unknown. V and J calls and clone size are as listed in that table; D and trimming were resolved from the DNA. Recorded for this sample are roughly 80,000 clones; about 90% of them occurred a single time. 5.8% of the sample is held by the ten biggest clonotypes.

The full study reports these points: How much clinical and demographic metadata was included differed by source and by participant, and the metadata was provided uncurated.

Concerning this clone itself: Its antigen specificity is not known. The input lacks base qualities; no much larger clone sits a single base away.

This chain is built from TRBV7-9 and TRBJ2-1; 9 bases in the middle match TRBD2. The sequencing input was peripheral blood. This sequence originates from a man aged 50-59 years with active COVID-19. The DNA reads TGTGCCAGCAGCTTCTTTGTTGGCGGGGGGGCCCATGAGCAGTTCTTC. This translates into CASSFFVGGGAHEQFF.